What follows are 3 T cell receptor beta chains derived from one specimen sequenced in a study of cytomegalovirus exposure and HLA in healthy donors. The PCR used 60 Vbeta and 13 Jbeta primers. Produced via immunoSEQ multiplex PCR; TCRdb's table is partial and in-frame only. The profile shows approximately 190,000 clones, 70% of them singletons. The sample consisted of PBMCs. The receptors were sampled from a man in his forties in good health and CMV-seropositive.

This clone was found once. The rearrangement links TRBV5-1 to TRBJ2-2; D might be TRBD1 (6 bases). CDR3 length equals 16 residues. V was shortened by 7 bases and J by 1 base, with 17 bases between the two germline ends. Germline-derived CDR1 and CDR2 are SGHRS and YFSETQ. This CDR3 reads CASLNRDMLNTGELFF. CDR3 nucleotide sequence: TGCGCCAGCCTTAACAGGGATATGCTGAACACCGGGGAGCTGTTTTTT.

This clone was counted once. J is TRBJ1-5 and V is TRBV7-9; weak D call: TRBD1 (6 bases). The CDR3 spans 13 residues. Trimming left V 1 base short and J 7 bases short, with 8 bases between. CDR1 and CDR2 (germline): SEHNR, FQNEAQ (reference sequence). The CDR3 loop is CASSLGTEQPQHF. The CDR3 region has the DNA TGTGCCAGCAGCTTAGGGACAGAACAGCCCCAGCATTTT.

J is TRBJ2-3 and V is TRBV5-1; unclear D gene. CDR3 size: 16 residues. Germline CDR1 and CDR2: SGHRS and YFSETQ. Trimming took off 0 bases at V and 5 bases at J, with 16 bases between the two ends. The CDR3 DNA sequence: TGCGCCAGCAGCTTGGGACCTCGAGGAGTGGGAGATACGCAGTATTTT. It encodes CASSLGPRGVGDTQYF.